This T cell receptor (beta chain) was recorded in a study of identical twins. General study findings and limits: Sequences that were beta out-of-frame showed weaker excess twin sharing. The authors drew conclusions from cross-sectional statistical analysis rather than following the same donors.

TCRdb independently ran MiXCR on the 5' RACE reads; one entry per CDR3 protein. The sample gives around 1.7 million distinct CDR3 sequences, under 35% of which show up once; approximately 0.29% is in the top ten. Only a few counts were recorded for this clonotype. Its specificity is not known. Since a much larger clone is just one base distant, this may be a read error. The clonotype originates from a newborn girl in good health. The sequencing sample was made of cord blood.

CDR3 region: CASSYMGNTEAFF. For the CDR3, the DNA is TGTGCCAGCAGTTACATGGGGAACACTGAAGCTTTCTTT. The chain couples TRBV6-5 to TRBJ1-1; D gene uncertain. CDR1 is MNHEY and CDR2 is SVGAGI in the germline V gene. Trimming stripped 2 bases from V and 1 base from J, with 5 bases between. This CDR3 is 13 amino acids long.